The 32 T cell receptor beta chains listed next were all sequenced from one sample in a study of cytomegalovirus exposure and HLA in healthy donors. Researchers ran the PCR with 60 Vbeta and 13 Jbeta primers. Data came from immunoSEQ multiplex PCR; TCRdb stores just in-frame clones and leaves some out. The table shows about 130,000 clones, with about 85% occurring only once. Sample: PBMCs. These receptor sequences come from a boy younger than 18 in good health and CMV-seronegative.

This clone came up once. The rearrangement uses TRBV5-4 and TRBJ2-7, with TRBD2 matching 7 bases. Germline trimming cut 0 bases from V and 5 bases from J; bases unmatched to any gene: 14. This CDR3 comprises 17 residues. The germline gives CDR1 SGHNT, CDR2 YYREEE (reference sequence). CDR3 coding DNA: TGTGCCAGCAGCTTGGATTTAGTCGGCGGGAGAGAGAACGAGCAGTACTTC. This sequence encodes CASSLDLVGGRENEQYF.

The chain joins TRBV5-1 to TRBJ2-7, with TRBD2 identical over 8 bases. Germline V gives CDR1 SGHRS, CDR2 YFSETQ. The CDR3 is 16 amino acids. V gave up 2 bases and J gave up 3 bases; unmatched junction bases: 10. The chain's CDR3 is CASSLIPSGSYYEQYF. As DNA, the CDR3 is TGCGCCAGCAGCTTAATTCCAAGCGGGAGTTACTACGAGCAGTACTTC.

The chain carries TRBV4-1 and TRBJ2-1; perhaps TRBD1 as D (6 bases). CDR1 MGHRA and CDR2 YSYEKL come from the germline V gene. The V and J ends lost 0 bases and 8 bases respectively, with 14 bases between them. The CDR3 contains 15 residues. The CDR3 sequence: CASSQDLTGIYEQFF. Here the CDR3 DNA reads TGCGCCAGCAGCCAAGATTTGACAGGTATCTATGAGCAGTTCTTC.

The chain combines TRBV2 with TRBJ1-1, with D perhaps TRBD1 (5 bases). The V gene lost 5 bases and the J gene lost 2 bases, with 9 bases spanning the gap. CDR1 is SNHLY, CDR2 FYNNEI, per germline. The CDR3 is made up of 13 amino acids. CDR3 amino acids: CASSTGVNTEAFF. DNA for the CDR3: TGTGCCAGCAGTACGGGGGTAAACACTGAAGCTTTCTTT.

This clone has more than one count but fewer than ten. The rearrangement uses TRBV4-3 and TRBJ1-6; D possibly corresponds to TRBD1 (6 bases). The CDR3 extends over 17 amino acids. V lost 3 bases, J lost 0 bases, and 12 bases lay in between. CDR1 LGHNA and CDR2 YSLEER come from the germline V gene. The CDR3 here is CASSQEQGLSYNSPLHF. CDR3 DNA sequence: TGCGCCAGCAGCCAGGAACAGGGCCTCTCCTATAATTCACCCCTCCACTTT.

This sequence joins TRBV5-1 and TRBJ1-2; TRBD1 might be the D (5 bases). Germline V CDR1 and CDR2: SGHRS, YFSETQ. CDR3 size: 12 residues. V dropped 4 bases and J dropped 4 bases, with 8 bases sitting between them. CDR3 nucleotides: TGCGCCAGCAGCGGACACGGCTATGGCTACACCTTC. It specifies CASSGHGYGYTF.

V usage is TRBV5-1 and J usage is TRBJ2-5; 11 positions match TRBD2. Per germline, CDR1 SGHRS and CDR2 YFSETQ. The CDR3 consists of 18 residues. V was clipped by 0 bases and J by 1 base; unmatched bases: 8. For the CDR3, the DNA is TGCGCCAGCAGCTTGGCGGCTAGCGGGGGGCAGTTCCAAGAGACCCAGTACTTC. The encoded protein is CASSLAASGGQFQETQYF.

The chain uses TRBV14 and TRBJ2-3; 12 positions agree with TRBD2. CDR1 and CDR2 from the germline V gene are SGHDN and FVKESK. The length of the CDR3 is 16 residues. V lost 1 base, J lost 8 bases, and 7 bases stayed unmatched. In DNA form, the CDR3 reads TGTGCCAGCAGCCAAGTCTCTAGCGGGGGGGCCGGTACGCAGTATTTT. Amino acid sequence: CASSQVSSGGAGTQYF.

A remark on this clone: One end of the junction does not line up with germline, which may come from a read error. The J gene is TRBJ2-6, the V gene TRBV6-1, with 7 bases that match TRBD2. The CDR3 loop spans 15 amino acids. Germline V gene lookup returns CDR1 MNHNS and CDR2 SASEGT. CDR3 protein: CASSEGGDGANVLPF. In DNA form, the CDR3 reads TGTGCCAGCAGTGAGGGGGGGGATGGGGCCAACGTCCTGCCTTTC.

The gene calls are TRBV27 and TRBJ2-2; unclear D gene. The CDR3 runs 11 residues. V lost 6 bases and J 6 bases, leaving 5 bases between the germline ends. The germline V gene has CDR1 MNHEY and CDR2 SMNVEV (reference sequence). CDR3 sequence reads: CASSSAGELFF. In nucleotides, the CDR3 is TGTGCCAGCAGCTCGGCCGGGGAGCTGTTTTTT.

The chain uses TRBV12-5 and TRBJ2-7; the D gene is possibly TRBD1 (6 bases). The CDR3 extends over 15 amino acids. Trimming removed 2 bases at V and 3 bases at J, with 14 bases between. CDR1 is LGHNT, CDR2 FRNRAP, per germline. The CDR3 nucleotides read TGTGCTAGTGGTTTGAACGAGCACAGGGACTACGAGCAGTACTTC. This gives the protein CASGLNEHRDYEQYF.

This chain links TRBV11-1 with TRBJ2-7, with 8 nucleotides matching TRBD1. Per germline, CDR1 SGHAT and CDR2 FQDESV (reference sequence). V trimming: 5 bases; J trimming: 0 bases; junction bases outside the gene matches: 6. There are 15 residues in the CDR3. This CDR3 is CASSPRDRFSYEQYF. The CDR3 DNA is TGTGCCAGCAGCCCGAGGGACAGGTTCTCCTACGAGCAGTACTTC.

This chain connects TRBV6-6 to TRBJ1-4; TRBD1 agrees at 7 bases. The J segment lost 0 bases and the V segment lost 6 bases, leaving 4 bases of the junction unmatched. Germline-derived CDR1 and CDR2 are MNHNY and SVGAGI (reference sequence). The length of the CDR3 is 15 residues. In nucleotides, the CDR3 is TGTGCCAGCAGGGGGGACAGCCCAACTAATGAAAAACTGTTTTTT. Its protein is CASRGDSPTNEKLFF.

This sequence joins TRBV11-2 and TRBJ1-2, with TRBD1 matching 9 bases. V was clipped by 6 bases and J by 4 bases; unmatched bases: 9. Germline values: CDR1 SGHAT, CDR2 FQNNGV. The CDR3 runs to 15 residues. CDR3 protein: CASRARQGGFYGYTF. CDR3 coding DNA: TGTGCCAGCAGGGCTAGACAGGGGGGATTCTATGGCTACACCTTC.

V usage is TRBV4-3 and J usage is TRBJ2-5; 10 bases align to TRBD2. V lost 4 bases and J lost 4; bases outside the gene matches: 9. The CDR3 consists of 16 residues. Germline V gene sequence: CDR1 LGHNA, CDR2 YSLEER. For the CDR3, the DNA is TGCGCCAGCAGCCGGAGCCTAGCGGGGGAGGGAGAGACCCAGTACTTC. Translation: CASSRSLAGEGETQYF.

This clone was detected only a few times. This sequence joins TRBV6-4 and TRBJ1-1; D gene unclear. The germline gives CDR1 MRHNA, CDR2 SNTAGT. The CDR3 is 14 amino acids. The ends were cut back, 6 bases at V and 3 bases at J, with 14 bases in the middle. The CDR3 DNA follows: TGTGCCAGCAGGCGGGAGGCCAAATACACTGAAGCTTTCTTT. It yields the protein CASRREAKYTEAFF.

The chain carries TRBV30 and TRBJ2-5, with no clear D. The V and J ends lost 3 bases and 3 bases respectively, with 5 bases between them. The CDR3 has 11 residues. Germline V gene lookup returns CDR1 GTSNPN and CDR2 SVGIG (reference sequence). The CDR3 here is CAWSPKETQYF. The CDR3 nucleotides read TGTGCCTGGAGCCCCAAAGAGACCCAGTACTTC.

The chain uses TRBV7-8 and TRBJ2-5; 13 bases are a match to TRBD2. CDR1 SGHVS and CDR2 FQNEAQ come from the germline V gene. The CDR3 runs to 16 residues. The J segment lost 5 bases and the V segment lost 5 bases, leaving 8 bases of the junction unmatched. This CDR3 reads CASSVTSGGARETQYF. In nucleotides, the CDR3 is TGTGCCAGCAGCGTAACTAGCGGGGGGGCCCGGGAGACCCAGTACTTC. The variable domain in full, completed from reference TRBV7-8 and TRBJ2-5, reads GAGVSQSPRYKVAKRGQDVALRCDPISGHVSLFWYQQALGQGPEFLTYFQNEAQLDKSGLPSDRFFAERPEGSVSTLKIQRTQQEDSAVYLCASSVTSGGARETQYFGPGTRLLVL.

The genes are TRBV30 and TRBJ1-6; the D is unclear. The germline V gene has CDR1 GTSNPN and CDR2 SVGIG (reference sequence). V lost 1 base to trimming and J lost 3 bases, with 16 bases between them. CDR3 length: 17 amino acids. CDR3 nucleotides: TGTGCCTGGAGTGGATCTTCTTTGAGGATCTATAATTCACCCCTCCACTTT. Translating gives CAWSGSSLRIYNSPLHF.

This clone has a handful of counts. This chain links TRBV7-6 with TRBJ2-1; tentatively, D is TRBD1 (5 bases). This CDR3 region has 13 residues. The germline V gene encodes CDR1 SGHVS and CDR2 FNYEAQ. Trimming removed 6 bases from V and 5 bases from J, with 11 bases in between. For the CDR3, the DNA is TGTGCCAGCAGAGCTCAGGGTGACAATGAGCAGTTCTTC. This gives the protein CASRAQGDNEQFF.

The rearrangement uses TRBV4-1 and TRBJ2-1; D might be TRBD2 (6 bases). This CDR3 has 14 residues. V shed 2 bases and J shed 6 bases, with 11 bases lying between them. Per the germline V gene, CDR1 is MGHRA and CDR2 is YSYEKL. CDR3 coding DNA: TGCGCCAGCAGCCAATTTAGCGGATCCAATGAGCAGTTCTTC. The encoded protein is CASSQFSGSNEQFF.

The V call is TRBV7-9, the J call TRBJ1-1, with a tentative D call TRBD1 (5 bases). This CDR3 region has 12 residues. CDR1 is SEHNR, CDR2 FQNEAQ, per germline (reference sequence). Trimming shortened V by 1 base and J by 7 bases, and 7 bases separated the two germline ends. The CDR3 spells CASSLEGDEAFF. The CDR3 DNA is TGTGCCAGCAGCTTAGAAGGGGATGAAGCTTTCTTT.

V and J are TRBV7-8 and TRBJ2-2; TRBD2 matches at 10 bases. The trim removed 3 bases at V and 2 bases at J, leaving 3 bases unmatched. The V gene's germline CDR1 is SGHVS and CDR2 FQNEAQ. This CDR3 is built from 16 residues. In nucleotides, the CDR3 is TGTGCCAGCAGCTTCTGGACTAGCGGTAACACCGGGGAGCTGTTTTTT. Translation: CASSFWTSGNTGELFF.

The genes are TRBV7-2 and TRBJ2-3, with 9 nucleotides matching TRBD1. CDR3 length: 12 amino acids. From germline, CDR1 is SGHTA and CDR2 FQGNSA. J was trimmed by 7 bases and V by 6 bases; bases with no gene match: 2. CDR3 sequence (DNA): TGTGCCAGCAGACAGGGGGCCCATACGCAGTATTTT. Its translation is CASRQGAHTQYF.

The rearrangement uses TRBV18 and TRBJ2-7; possible D gene TRBD2, 6 bases. Germline V lookup: CDR1 KGHSH, CDR2 LQKENI. The V and J ends lost 1 base and 2 bases respectively, with 15 bases between them. The CDR3 extends over 16 amino acids. CDR3 DNA sequence: TGTGCCAGCTCACCACTGAAGGAGGGGCCACCCTACGAGCAGTACTTC. It specifies CASSPLKEGPPYEQYF.

J is TRBJ1-2 and V is TRBV7-3; no clear D gene. CDR3 length: 14 residues. Germline V gene lookup returns CDR1 SGHTA and CDR2 FQGTGA. Trimming stripped 6 bases from V and 2 bases from J, with 13 bases between. CDR3 sequence: CASSYGEWNYGYTF. CDR3 nucleotides: TGTGCCAGCAGTTACGGGGAATGGAACTATGGCTACACCTTC.

The rearrangement links TRBV18 to TRBJ2-2; D remains unclear. CDR1 is KGHSH, CDR2 LQKENI, per germline. V was shortened by 4 bases and J by 1 base, with 28 bases between the two germline ends. The CDR3 has 21 amino acids. The CDR3 loop is CASSRRHVKPSTRKNTGELFF. Here the CDR3 DNA reads TGTGCCAGCTCACGTAGGCATGTCAAACCATCGACAAGGAAGAACACCGGGGAGCTGTTTTTT.

This chain connects TRBV4-1 to TRBJ2-7; D may be TRBD1 (6 bases). Germline V CDR1 and CDR2: MGHRA, YSYEKL. V was shortened by 4 bases and J by 0 bases, with 13 bases between the two germline ends. The CDR3 runs 15 residues. The CDR3 sequence: CASSREQGSSYEQYF. In DNA, the CDR3 is TGCGCCAGCAGCCGAGAACAGGGTTCCTCCTACGAGCAGTACTTC.

The chain carries TRBV6-1 and TRBJ2-1; tentatively, D is TRBD2 (5 bases). V gave up 2 bases and J gave up 3 bases, with 14 bases separating them. The CDR3 consists of 16 residues. Germline assignment: CDR1 MNHNS and CDR2 SASEGT. CDR3 sequence: CASSESWEILYNEQFF. In DNA form, the CDR3 reads TGTGCCAGCAGTGAATCATGGGAGATACTCTACAATGAGCAGTTCTTC.

V usage is TRBV6-4 and J usage is TRBJ2-7; D perhaps matches TRBD1 (6 bases). The germline CDR1 and CDR2 sequences are MRHNA and SNTAGT. This CDR3 region has 13 residues. V was trimmed by 3 bases and J by 0 bases, leaving 6 bases between them. The DNA of the CDR3 is TGTGCCAGCAGTGAGGGGGCCTCCTACGAGCAGTACTTC. As protein: CASSEGASYEQYF.

A word on this clone: Other DNA sequences in the same sample also yield this CDR3. This sequence joins TRBV5-1 and TRBJ2-5; 15 bases agree with TRBD2. The ends lost 3 bases at V and 5 bases at J; junction bases unmatched: 2. Germline CDR1 and CDR2: SGHRS and YFSETQ. This CDR3 region has 15 residues. The CDR3 protein is CASSSGLAGGETQYF. The CDR3 coding sequence is TGCGCCAGCAGCTCCGGACTAGCGGGAGGGGAGACCCAGTACTTC. Full variable domain (missing parts from reference TRBV5-1 and TRBJ2-5): KAGVTQTPRYLIKTRGQQVTLSCSPISGHRSVSWYQQTPGQGLQFLFEYFSETQRNKGNFPGRFSGRQFSNSRSEMNVSTLELGDSALYLCASSSGLAGGETQYFGPGTRLLVL.

In its sample, this clone was seen a few times. The J gene is TRBJ1-1, the V gene TRBV7-8, with D tentatively TRBD1 (6 bases). V gave up 1 base and J gave up 1 base, with 7 bases separating them. This CDR3 contains 14 residues. The V gene's germline CDR1 is SGHVS and CDR2 FQNEAQ. CDR3 residues: CASSLGQENTEAFF. The DNA of the CDR3 is TGTGCCAGCAGCTTAGGACAGGAGAACACTGAAGCTTTCTTT.